This T cell receptor (beta chain) was recorded in a study of tumor-infiltrating lymphocytes in primary liver carcinoma. The CDR3 totals 11 residues. Germline V gene sequence: CDR1 MNHEY, CDR2 SVGEGT. V was clipped by 10 bases and J by 5 bases, with 11 bases between them. Findings of the study overall: Blood trailed tumors significantly in top-250-clone fraction (p = 0.039). Tumor region pairs showed greater overlap than either tumor-adjacent or tumor-blood pairs did.

The researchers obtained blood RNA from unsorted whole blood and also extracted germline DNA. Enrolled patients were chronically infected with HBV and treatment-naive. Reverse transcription of roughly 480 ng total RNA with a constant-region primer produced TCR beta cDNA. Sequencing libraries for TCR beta derived from three nested multiplex PCR rounds that used slightly modified ARM-PCR. TRBV1-TRBV30 forward primers paired with a C-beta reverse primer drove the first two PCR rounds, about 10 cycles each. TCRdb itself ran the multiplex PCR reads through MiXCR, one entry per CDR3 protein. The sample contains approximately 340,000 distinct CDR3 sequences, 65% of which appear only once. A word on this clonotype: Its specificity is not known. A much larger clone differs from this one at a single base, so this may be a read error.

This sequence joins TRBV6-2 or TRBV6-3 and TRBJ2-5; D is ambiguous. This sequence was found in a man between 35 and 55 years old with primary liver carcinoma and hepatitis B virus infection. Sequenced sample: peripheral blood. The CDR3 loop is CATKEGETQYF. The CDR3 DNA reads as TGTGCCACCAAAGAAGGGGAGACCCAGTACTTC.